This T cell receptor beta chain was observed in a study of beta chain features in type 1 diabetes. Broader study findings: Fewer insertions but more deletions were seen at VDJ junctions in type 1 diabetes patients.

This CDR3 contains 14 residues. Looked up from germline, CDR1 is KGHSH and CDR2 is LQKENI. V was shortened by 2 bases and J by 4 bases, with 12 bases between the two germline ends. Concerning this clone: Its antigen is not identified.

Expressed TCRB transcripts got sequenced, as all isolated RNA was reverse transcribed. Profiled with immunoSEQ multiplex PCR; TCRdb holds only in-frame clones, not every one. The data show 130,000 or so clones, around a tenth seen once. The specimen sequenced was central memory CD4+ T cells from blood. The V gene is TRBV18, the J gene TRBJ2-7; D might be TRBD2 (6 bases). The sequence was collected from a woman aged 40 to 50 in good health. The DNA for the CDR3 is TGTGCCAGCTCACCAGGGGGGACCTCTTACGAGCAGTACTTC. This translates into CASSPGGTSYEQYF.